One and the same sample provided the 20 T cell receptor beta chains below, sequenced in a study of T cell clones after liver transplantation. The table came from immunoSEQ multiplex PCR; TCRdb's copy has only in-frame clones and leaves some out. Among about 99,000 clones listed, around 80% were seen once. The sequencing used CD4+ T cells from blood, collected approximately 50 months after liver transplant. These receptor sequences come from a human patient who received a liver transplant. The graft donor may have given rise to some T cells.

V and J are TRBV5-4 and TRBJ1-1; unclear D gene. Trimming stripped 4 bases from V and 1 base from J, with 20 bases between. This CDR3 region has 17 residues. The germline V gene has CDR1 SGHNT and CDR2 YYREEE (reference sequence). CDR3 residues: CASSPLPGRSANTEAFF. DNA of the CDR3: TGTGCCAGCAGCCCTCTACCAGGAAGGTCCGCGAACACTGAAGCTTTCTTT.

The chain has TRBV6-1 and TRBJ1-2; 7 bases map to TRBD1. Germline CDR1 reads MNHNS; CDR2 reads SASEGT. This CDR3 is built from 13 residues. J lost 7 bases, V lost 7 bases, and 9 bases had no gene match. CDR3 nucleotides: TGTGCCAGCATTGTGGAGGGGGCGGGTGGCTACACCTTC. This encodes CASIVEGAGGYTF.

The genes are TRBV2 and TRBJ2-4; D may match TRBD1 or TRBD2 (5 bases each). This CDR3 has 16 amino acids. Germline V CDR1 and CDR2: SNHLY, FYNNEI. V gave up 2 bases and J gave up 1 base, with 12 bases separating them. The CDR3 region is CASSENRGLAKNIQYF. CDR3 coding DNA: TGTGCCAGCAGTGAAAATCGGGGCTTGGCCAAAAACATTCAGTACTTC.

There are a few counts of this clone. The chain combines TRBV6-5 with TRBJ1-5, with D unresolved. The V gene's germline CDR1 is MNHEY and CDR2 SVGAGI. The CDR3 covers 13 residues. Between the trimmed V and J ends, which lost 7 bases and 7 bases, there was a span of 14 bases. The CDR3 region is CASTRGRGQPQHF. DNA of the CDR3: TGTGCCAGCACCCGAGGGCGCGGGCAGCCCCAGCATTTT.

The chain employs TRBV6-5 and TRBJ1-5; weak D call: TRBD1 (5 bases). The length of the CDR3 is 15 residues. Germline lookup yields CDR1 MNHEY and CDR2 SVGAGI. Trimming removed 0 bases from V and 3 bases from J, with 9 bases in between. DNA for the CDR3: TGTGCCAGCAGTTACTCGGGGCAAGACAATCAGCCCCAGCATTTT. It codes for CASSYSGQDNQPQHF.

The V and J genes are TRBV19 and TRBJ1-1, with D possibly matching TRBD1 (5 bases). The CDR3 has 13 residues. Looked up from germline, CDR1 is LNHDA and CDR2 is SQIVND (reference sequence). Trimming left V 9 bases short and J 11 bases short, with 22 bases between. CDR3 protein: CASGDKRGAVAFF. DNA for the CDR3: TGTGCCAGCGGGGATAAGAGGGGCGCGGTCGCTTTCTTT.

The rearrangement uses TRBV7-8 and TRBJ1-5; TRBD1 agrees at 11 bases. Losses at the gene ends were 2 bases for V and 7 bases for J; bases not matched to a gene: 4. The CDR3 loop spans 15 amino acids. CDR1 SGHVS and CDR2 FQNEAQ come from the germline V gene. The CDR3 spells CASSLTGQGGQPQHF. Here the CDR3 DNA reads TGTGCCAGCAGCTTAACGGGACAGGGGGGCCAGCCCCAGCATTTT.

The chain couples TRBV6-1 to TRBJ2-1, with D possibly TRBD2 on 6 matching bases. CDR1 is MNHNS, CDR2 SASEGT, per germline. V lost 11 bases and J 5 bases, leaving 16 bases between the germline ends. This CDR3 region has 13 residues. CDR3 sequence (DNA): TGTGCCGGCGGCAGGGAGGTCCACAATGAGCAGTTCTTC. As protein: CAGGREVHNEQFF.

CDR3 nucleotides: TGTGCCATTGGACAGGGCGGCAATCAGCCCCAGCATTTT. Translation: CAIGQGGNQPQHF. The V and J genes are TRBV6-1 and TRBJ1-5, with 8 bases lining up with TRBD1. The CDR3 is made up of 13 amino acids. Germline V gene sequence: CDR1 MNHNS, CDR2 SASEGT. The J segment lost 2 bases and the V segment lost 10 bases, leaving 4 bases of the junction unmatched.

The chain links TRBV11-2 to TRBJ2-7, with 8 bases that match TRBD1. V was pared by 8 bases and J by 2 bases, with 5 bases of the junction left unmatched. CDR1 is SGHAT, CDR2 FQNNGV, per germline. The CDR3 sequence is 13 residues long. CDR3 sequence (DNA): TGTGCCAGCGCCCGGACAGGGACCTACGAGCAGTACTTC. Translation: CASARTGTYEQYF. Full variable domain (remainder filled in from reference TRBV11-2 and TRBJ2-7): EAGVAQSPRYKIIEKRQSVAFWCNPISGHATLYWYQQILGQGPKLLIQFQNNGVVDDSQLPKDRFSAERLKGVDSTLKIQPAKLEDSAVYLCASARTGTYEQYFGPGTRLTVT.

This chain joins TRBV19 and TRBJ1-1; 7 bases agree with TRBD1. V gave up 6 bases and J gave up 2 bases; unmatched junction bases: 6. The CDR3 consists of 14 residues. CDR1 is LNHDA and CDR2 is SQIVND in the germline V gene (reference sequence). The DNA of the CDR3 is TGTGCCAGTAGCCTGGGACAGCTCAACACTGAAGCTTTCTTT. As protein: CASSLGQLNTEAFF.

The chain combines TRBV7-2 with TRBJ2-1; 13 positions agree with TRBD2. Per the germline V gene, CDR1 is SGHTA and CDR2 is FQGNSA. CDR3 length: 17 residues. The V segment lost 2 bases and the J segment 5 bases; nucleotides outside the gene matches: 6. The CDR3 nucleotides are TGTGCCAGCAGCTTATTTTCCGGGACTAGCGGGGACAATGAGCAGTTCTTC. Its protein is CASSLFSGTSGDNEQFF.

The gene calls are TRBV2 and TRBJ2-1; 9 bases are a match to TRBD1. Germline CDR1 is SNHLY and CDR2 is FYNNEI. CDR3 size: 15 residues. V gave up 6 bases and J gave up 1 base; unmatched junction bases: 4. CDR3 amino acids: CASSRDRASYNEQFF. The CDR3 nucleotides are TGTGCCAGCAGCCGGGACAGGGCTTCCTACAATGAGCAGTTCTTC.

V gene TRBV7-9 combines with J gene TRBJ2-1; D perhaps matches TRBD1 (6 bases). Trimming removed 5 bases at V and 4 bases at J, with 15 bases between. CDR1 is SEHNR, CDR2 FQNEAQ, per germline (reference sequence). The CDR3 is made up of 15 amino acids. The DNA of the CDR3 is TGTGCCAGCAGCAAAACTACAGGGTTTTACAATGAGCAGTTCTTC. It yields the protein CASSKTTGFYNEQFF.

The CDR3 here is CASNPDRGTSPYTEAFF. The CDR3 region has the DNA TGTGCCAGCAACCCAGACAGGGGTACATCTCCGTACACTGAAGCTTTCTTT. The chain uses TRBV7-9 and TRBJ1-1, with 8 bases aligning to TRBD1. The junction had 16 bases not matched to a gene; V was cut back by 7 bases and J by 3 bases. The length of the CDR3 is 17 residues. Germline V gene data show CDR1 as SEHNR and CDR2 as FQNEAQ (reference sequence).

The CDR3 is CASSPRTGGEYF. The CDR3 coding sequence is TGTGCCAGCAGTCCCCGAACAGGGGGCGAGTACTTC. The chain carries TRBV27 and TRBJ2-7; 9 nucleotides agree with TRBD1. J gave up 11 bases and V 5 bases, and 7 bases lay outside the gene matches. From germline, CDR1 is MNHEY and CDR2 SMNVEV (reference sequence). The CDR3 extends over 12 amino acids.

This clone turned up a few times. The rearrangement links TRBV29-1 to TRBJ2-3, with 11 bases lining up with TRBD2. V lost 5 bases to trimming and J lost 8 bases; unmatched junction nucleotides: 12. The CDR3 totals 15 residues. Germline V CDR1 and CDR2: SQVTM, ANQGSEA. CDR3 nucleotide sequence: TGCAGCGTTTACAAAGGGACTAGCGGTACTGGTACGCAGTATTTT. Its translation is CSVYKGTSGTGTQYF.

The chain has TRBV5-6 and TRBJ1-2; 8 bases align to TRBD1. After removal of 5 bases from V and 6 bases from J, the junction contained 18 bases not matched to a gene. The germline gives CDR1 SGHDT, CDR2 YYEEEE. This CDR3 contains 17 residues. CDR3 coding DNA: TGTGCCAGCAGGAAGGCGTTACGACTAAAGACAGGGGATGGCTACACCTTC. This translates into CASRKALRLKTGDGYTF. Complete variable domain (other parts from reference TRBV5-6 and TRBJ1-2): DAGVTQSPTHLIKTRGQQVTLRCSPKSGHDTVSWYQQALGQGPQFIFQYYEEEERQRGNFPDRFSGHQFPNYSSELNVNALLLGDSALYLCASRKALRLKTGDGYTFGSGTRLTVV.

V gene TRBV30 combines with J gene TRBJ2-1; a possible D gene is TRBD2 (6 bases). V was cut by 8 bases and J by 5 bases, with 16 bases left in between. Germline-derived CDR1 and CDR2 are GTSNPN and SVGIG (reference sequence). This CDR3 contains 13 residues. CDR3 nucleotides: TGTGCCAGCACGGGAGCCCTAAACAATGAGCAGTTCTTC. It encodes CASTGALNNEQFF.

V is TRBV5-5 and J is TRBJ1-2, with unresolved D. The CDR3 has 16 residues. Trimming pared 4 bases from V and 1 base from J, leaving 17 bases between. Per the germline V gene, CDR1 is SGHKS and CDR2 is YYEKEE (reference sequence). DNA of the CDR3: TGTGCCAGCAGCAGGTCGAGCGACGGCAGTAACTATGGCTACACCTTC. Its protein is CASSRSSDGSNYGYTF.